This passage covers 21 T cell receptor beta chains from one sample sequenced in a study of OX40 agonist ivuxolimab in advanced cancers. The method was immunoSEQ multiplex PCR; TCRdb's version includes in-frame clones alone and lacks a portion of them. The sample lists approximately 61,000 clones, approximately 91% occurring once. This sample comprised CD4+ or CD8+ T cells sorted from blood, obtained in a trial of the OX40 agonist ivuxolimab. The receptors come from an adult with an advanced solid tumor such as melanoma, head and neck, liver or kidney cancer.

The chain carries TRBV9 and TRBJ2-5; 7 bases are a match to TRBD1. V shed 4 bases and J 5 bases; nucleotides not matched to a gene: 5. The CDR3 runs 13 residues. Germline V gives CDR1 SGDLS, CDR2 YYNGEE. The CDR3 sequence is CASSPDRVETQYF. DNA for the CDR3: TGTGCCAGCAGCCCCGACAGGGTCGAGACCCAGTACTTC.

The chain joins TRBV2 to TRBJ1-5; 10 bases agree with TRBD1. CDR3 length: 15 residues. Germline values: CDR1 SNHLY, CDR2 FYNNEI. Trimming removed 5 bases from V and 5 bases from J; junction bases left unmatched: 6. The CDR3 DNA sequence: TGTGCCAGCAGTATGGGGACAGGGGATTATCAGCCCCAGCATTTT. Amino acid sequence: CASSMGTGDYQPQHF.

This clone was seen a few times. This rearrangement joins TRBV15 to TRBJ2-1; 10 bases are a match to TRBD2. CDR3 length: 16 amino acids. Germline-derived CDR1 and CDR2 are LNHNV and YYDKDF (reference sequence). The ends lost 0 bases at V and 6 bases at J; junction bases unmatched: 5. The CDR3 loop is CATSRDRLAGVNEQFF. CDR3 sequence (DNA): TGTGCCACCAGCAGAGATCGGCTAGCGGGAGTCAATGAGCAGTTCTTC.

The CDR3 protein is CASRRQENTGELFF. The CDR3 bases are TGTGCCAGCAGAAGACAGGAGAACACCGGGGAGCTGTTTTTT. This chain uses TRBV6-5 with TRBJ2-2; tentatively, D is TRBD1 (6 bases). V shed 6 bases and J shed 1 base, with 9 bases lying between them. Germline CDR1 MNHEY, CDR2 SVGAGI. The CDR3 is made up of 14 amino acids.

The CDR3 is CASSLGPQTVSYEQYF. DNA of the CDR3: TGTGCCAGCAGCTTAGGCCCCCAGACAGTCTCCTACGAGCAGTACTTC. V and J are TRBV13 and TRBJ2-7; weak D call: TRBD1 (5 bases). The V gene lost 0 bases and the J gene lost 0 bases, with 12 bases spanning the gap. Germline assignment: CDR1 PRHDT and CDR2 FYEKMQ (reference sequence). CDR3 length: 16 amino acids.

The chain is built from TRBV19 and TRBJ2-2; tentatively, D is TRBD2 (5 bases). Per germline, CDR1 LNHDA and CDR2 SQIVND (reference sequence). Trimming removed 7 bases from V and 7 bases from J, with 19 bases in between. The CDR3 has 15 residues. CDR3 bases: TGTGCCAGTAATAATCTCCCTAGCTCGCTCGGGGAGCTGTTTTTT. It specifies CASNNLPSSLGELFF.

Written as DNA, the CDR3 is TGTGCCAGCAGCTTAACTCCAGGGGTCACTGAAGCTTTCTTT. This gives the protein CASSLTPGVTEAFF. This sequence joins TRBV11-2 and TRBJ1-1; a weak D match, TRBD1 (6 bases). CDR1 and CDR2 from the germline V gene are SGHAT and FQNNGV. Trimming removed 2 bases at V and 4 bases at J, with 11 bases between. The CDR3 length is 14 residues.

The rearrangement uses TRBV19 and TRBJ2-1; 11 nucleotides match TRBD2. Germline assignment: CDR1 LNHDA and CDR2 SQIVND (reference sequence). The CDR3 has 17 residues. Unmatched junction bases numbered 7, after V lost 6 bases and J lost 0 bases. In nucleotides, the CDR3 is TGTGCCAGTAGGCCTAGCGGGGGGTGGGCCTCCTACAATGAGCAGTTCTTC. Translated, it gives CASRPSGGWASYNEQFF.

The chain has TRBV29-1 and TRBJ1-5; D gene uncertain. The V gene's germline CDR1 is SQVTM and CDR2 ANQGSEA. Trimming left V 4 bases short and J 4 bases short, with 14 bases between. The CDR3 extends over 14 amino acids. The CDR3 DNA sequence: TGCAGCGTTGCATTGACCAACACTAATCAGCCCCAGCATTTT. As protein: CSVALTNTNQPQHF.

The genes are TRBV6-6 and TRBJ2-3, with 11 positions matching TRBD2. This CDR3 region has 15 residues. The germline gives CDR1 MNHNY, CDR2 SVGAGI (reference sequence). Unmatched junction bases numbered 3, after V lost 6 bases and J lost 1 base. The CDR3 nucleotides read TGTGCCAGCAGCCGGGGACTAGCGGGCACAGATACGCAGTATTTT. Protein sequence: CASSRGLAGTDTQYF.

V is TRBV19 and J is TRBJ1-3, with D maybe TRBD1 (5 bases). Germline lookup yields CDR1 LNHDA and CDR2 SQIVND (reference sequence). The CDR3 runs 14 residues. Trimming left V 6 bases short and J 0 bases short, with 9 bases between. This CDR3 is CASRWGPSGNTIYF. As DNA, the CDR3 is TGTGCCAGTAGATGGGGCCCCTCTGGAAACACCATATATTTT. The full variable domain, completed using reference TRBV19 and TRBJ1-3, is DGGITQSPKYLFRKEGQNVTLSCEQNLNHDAMYWYRQDPGQGLRLIYYSQIVNDFQKGDIAEGYSVSREKKESFPLTVTSAQKNPTAFYLCASRWGPSGNTIYFGEGSWLTVV.

The J gene is TRBJ1-2, the V gene TRBV6-6, with 12 positions matching TRBD1. V lost 5 bases and J lost 7; bases outside the gene matches: 2. The CDR3 is 13 amino acids. The V gene's germline CDR1 is MNHNY and CDR2 SVGAGI (reference sequence). The CDR3 region is CASSGTGGGGYTF. The DNA for the CDR3 is TGTGCCAGCAGTGGGACAGGGGGCGGTGGCTACACCTTC.

This sequence joins TRBV9 and TRBJ1-1; D call uncertain. The V end was cut by 7 bases, the J end by 1 base, with 11 bases between. In germline, CDR1 is SGDLS, CDR2 YYNGEE. CDR3 length: 13 amino acids. The CDR3 region has the DNA TGTGCCAGCGGCAGTGAGGGGAACACTGAAGCTTTCTTT. Protein sequence: CASGSEGNTEAFF.

The chain couples TRBV27 to TRBJ2-2, with TRBD2 matching 13 bases. The CDR3 is 15 amino acids. V was clipped by 7 bases and J by 7 bases; unmatched bases: 6. The germline CDR1 and CDR2 sequences are MNHEY and SMNVEV (reference sequence). Here the CDR3 reads CASKGLAGLGGELFF. CDR3 DNA sequence: TGTGCCAGCAAGGGACTAGCGGGGTTAGGCGGGGAGCTGTTTTTT.

The chain couples TRBV7-2 to TRBJ2-5; D not resolved. V was clipped by 1 base and J by 5 bases, with 14 bases between them. CDR1 SGHTA and CDR2 FQGNSA come from the germline V gene. CDR3 size: 15 residues. The CDR3 nucleotides read TGTGCCAGCAGCTTAGTGGTTGGAGCTTCGGAGACCCAGTACTTC. Translated: CASSLVVGASETQYF.

V usage is TRBV18 and J usage is TRBJ1-3; D is unclear. The germline V gene encodes CDR1 KGHSH and CDR2 LQKENI. Trimming pared 3 bases from V and 0 bases from J, leaving 12 bases between. This CDR3 is 16 amino acids long. The DNA of the CDR3 is TGTGCCAGCTCACCCCTGGCCTTAACCTCTGGAAACACCATATATTTT. Amino acids: CASSPLALTSGNTIYF.

The rearrangement uses TRBV28 and TRBJ1-5; D might be TRBD1 (5 bases). Trimming removed 7 bases at V and 0 bases at J, with 13 bases between. The CDR3 contains 15 residues. Germline V lookup: CDR1 MDHEN, CDR2 SYDVKM. As DNA, the CDR3 is TGTGCCAGCACTTTGAGGGGAGTTAGCAATCAGCCCCAGCATTTT. Translation: CASTLRGVSNQPQHF.

V usage is TRBV4-3 and J usage is TRBJ1-6; possible D gene TRBD1, 5 bases. V gave up 0 bases and J gave up 13 bases, with 13 bases separating them. CDR1 is LGHNA and CDR2 is YSLEER in the germline V gene. The CDR3 sequence is 14 residues long. CDR3 amino acids: CASSQDGGRTPLHF. The DNA of the CDR3 is TGCGCCAGCAGCCAAGATGGGGGAAGAACTCCCCTCCACTTT.

This chain connects TRBV6-1 to TRBJ1-5; maybe TRBD1 (5 bases). Germline V gives CDR1 MNHNS, CDR2 SASEGT. The CDR3 is 14 amino acids. Trimming took 6 bases from V and 1 from J, leaving 10 bases between them. This CDR3 reads CASSPRDSNQPQHF. The CDR3 bases are TGTGCCAGCAGCCCCCGGGACAGCAATCAGCCCCAGCATTTT.

The table lists this clone with a count of one. This chain uses TRBV5-1 with TRBJ1-2; no clear D. V lost 0 bases, J lost 7 bases, and 16 bases lay in between. Germline V gives CDR1 SGHRS, CDR2 YFSETQ. This CDR3 is 15 amino acids long. For the CDR3, the DNA is TGCGCCAGCAGCTTGGGTGCAGGAAGCGTCAGTGGCTACACCTTC. This codes for CASSLGAGSVSGYTF.

The chain recombines TRBV4-1 with TRBJ2-5; TRBD2 agrees at 7 bases. V lost 6 bases and J lost 4; bases outside the gene matches: 14. CDR3 length: 16 residues. The germline CDR1 and CDR2 sequences are MGHRA and YSYEKL. CDR3 in DNA: TGCGCCAGCAGTCCCTTCGGGCGGGGGAGGCCAGAGACCCAGTACTTC. Its protein product is CASSPFGRGRPETQYF.